This TCR beta chain was retrieved from a study of shared clonotypes between healthy human individuals. Study-wide results and limits: The genetic and exposure-history diversity represented was limited by few donors. Estimated clonotype richness was generally higher in naive than memory subsets.

Only in-frame clones appear in the TCRdb table, and some are missing; sequencing was by immunoSEQ multiplex PCR. The data contain roughly 2 million clones, more than 90% of them singletons. Germline V gene sequence: CDR1 SQVTM, CDR2 ANQGSEA. There are 14 residues in the CDR3. V was pared by 1 base and J by 4 bases, with 14 bases between. This clone was detected only once. Its specificity is unknown. Sequencing was carried out using naive CD4+ T cells sorted from blood. As for subset: CD45RA+ positively selected. This TCR derives from a man between 18 and 35 years old in good health. The rearrangement links TRBV29-1 to TRBJ2-7; D uncertain. This CDR3 reads CSVEVNPLGYEQYF. CDR3 sequence (DNA): TGCAGCGTTGAAGTTAACCCTTTAGGGTACGAGCAGTACTTC.